This T cell receptor (beta chain) was recorded in a study of response to subunit inactivated influenza vaccine. TCRdb re-called the RT-PCR reads with MiXCR, one entry per CDR3 protein. The repertoire holds around 600,000 distinct CDR3 sequences, with 11% as singletons. This clonotype has only a few counts. The antigen remains unidentified. Study results and limitations: Seasonal influenza vaccination, on each occasion, was suggested by the authors to recruit few new T cells.

The CDR3 spans 14 residues. V trimming: 1 base; J trimming: 9 bases; junction bases outside the gene matches: 5. Germline V gene lookup returns CDR1 SGHDT and CDR2 YYEEEE. These sequences were also reported in another study, on T cells expressing NK-cell markers. That source notes: The TCR beta cDNA came from 5'RACE template switching with UMIs. More than 5 donors carried dominant NKG2C+ clonotypes that made up about 1.0-8% of their CD8+ T cells. Several donors showed these clonotypes also leading the CD3+CD56-NKG2C+ fraction.

This specimen consisted of PBMCs from blood, obtained on the day of vaccination. The clonotype was recovered from a man in his fifties who received an inactivated influenza vaccine. V usage is TRBV5-6 and J usage is TRBJ2-1, with 9 bases that match TRBD2. CDR3 sequence: CASSLPLAGSEQFF. DNA of the CDR3: TGTGCCAGCAGCTTGCCCCTAGCGGGAAGTGAGCAGTTCTTC.